This TCR beta chain was captured in a study of blood T cell repertoires in COVID-19. Study at large: Whether acute or convalescent, the COVID-19 samples came from the United States, Italy and Spain. PBMCs, B-cell-depleted T cells, or T cells provided the cDNA or gDNA that made up the material.

Germline V gene sequence: CDR1 LNHDA, CDR2 SQIVND (reference sequence). The CDR3 is 14 amino acids. Unmatched junction bases numbered 5, after V lost 5 bases and J lost 4 bases. Original processing methods: Researchers report that nucleated cell counts were estimated from reference gene primer amplification. Libraries were prepared by immunoSEQ multiplex PCR; TCRdb keeps only in-frame clonotypes and omits some of them. V, J and clone size reflect that table, while D and trimming were determined from the DNA. The data contain hundreds of thousands of clones, roughly 88% of them singletons. The source is a woman in her fifties or sixties with COVID-19, enrolled during active disease. Sequencing was performed on peripheral blood. The chain employs TRBV19 and TRBJ1-1; 9 bases are a match to TRBD1. CDR3 bases: TGTGCCAGTAGTCCAGACAGGGGGGTCACTGAAGCTTTCTTT. This gives the protein CASSPDRGVTEAFF.